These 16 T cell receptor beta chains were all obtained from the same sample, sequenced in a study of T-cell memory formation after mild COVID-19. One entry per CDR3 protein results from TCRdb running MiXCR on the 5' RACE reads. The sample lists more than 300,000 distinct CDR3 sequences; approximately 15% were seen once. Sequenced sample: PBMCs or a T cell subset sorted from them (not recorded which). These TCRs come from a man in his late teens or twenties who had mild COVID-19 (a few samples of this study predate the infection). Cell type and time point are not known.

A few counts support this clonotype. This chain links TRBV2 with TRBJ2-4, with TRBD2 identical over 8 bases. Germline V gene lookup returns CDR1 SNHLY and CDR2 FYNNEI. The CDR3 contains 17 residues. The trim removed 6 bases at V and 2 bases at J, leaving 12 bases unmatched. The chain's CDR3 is CASRTSRGGLSKNIQYF. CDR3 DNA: TGTGCCAGCAGGACTAGCCGGGGGGGACTGTCCAAAAACATTCAGTACTTC.

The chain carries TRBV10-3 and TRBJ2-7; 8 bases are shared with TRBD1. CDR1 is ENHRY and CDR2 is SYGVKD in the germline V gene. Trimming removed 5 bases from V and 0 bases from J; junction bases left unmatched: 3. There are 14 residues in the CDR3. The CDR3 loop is CAISPGQGSYEQYV. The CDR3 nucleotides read TGTGCCATCAGTCCAGGACAGGGCTCCTACGAGCAGTACGTC.

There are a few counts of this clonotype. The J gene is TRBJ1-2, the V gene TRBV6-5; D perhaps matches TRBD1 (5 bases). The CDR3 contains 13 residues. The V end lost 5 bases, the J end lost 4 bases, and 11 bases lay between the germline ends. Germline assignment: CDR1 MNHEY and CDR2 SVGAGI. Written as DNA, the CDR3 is TGTGCCAGCAGTCCGGGGGGGTTCTATGGCTACACCTTC. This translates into CASSPGGFYGYTF.

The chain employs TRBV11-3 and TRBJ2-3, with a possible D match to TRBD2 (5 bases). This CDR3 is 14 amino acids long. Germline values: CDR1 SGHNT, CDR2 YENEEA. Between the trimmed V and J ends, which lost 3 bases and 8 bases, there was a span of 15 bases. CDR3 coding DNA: TGTGCCAGCAGCTTGGGCTCCGGGATCGGTACGCAGTATTTT. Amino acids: CASSLGSGIGTQYF. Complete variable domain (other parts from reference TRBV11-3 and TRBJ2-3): EAGVVQSPRYKIIEKKQPVAFWCNPISGHNTLYWYLQNLGQGPELLIRYENEEAVDDSQLPKDRFSAERLKGVDSTLKIQPAELGDSAVYLCASSLGSGIGTQYFGPGTRLTVL.

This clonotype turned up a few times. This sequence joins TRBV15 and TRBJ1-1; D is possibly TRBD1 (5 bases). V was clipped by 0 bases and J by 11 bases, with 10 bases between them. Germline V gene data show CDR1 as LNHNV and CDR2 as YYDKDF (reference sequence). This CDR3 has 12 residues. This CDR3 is CATSRDLRGAFF. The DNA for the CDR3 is TGTGCCACCAGCAGAGATCTGCGGGGGGCTTTCTTT.

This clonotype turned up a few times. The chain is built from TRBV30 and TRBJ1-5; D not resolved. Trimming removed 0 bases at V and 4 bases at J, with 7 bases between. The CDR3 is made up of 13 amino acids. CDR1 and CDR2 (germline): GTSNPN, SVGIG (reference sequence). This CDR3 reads CAWSVRDNQPQHF. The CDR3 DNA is TGTGCCTGGAGTGTACGAGATAATCAGCCCCAGCATTTT.

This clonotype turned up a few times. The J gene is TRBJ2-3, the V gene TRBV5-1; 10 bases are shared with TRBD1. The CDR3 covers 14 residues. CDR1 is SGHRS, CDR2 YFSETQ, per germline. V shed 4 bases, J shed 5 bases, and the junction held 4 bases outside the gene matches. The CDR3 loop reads CASSPGQGGDTQYF. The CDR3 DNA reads TGCGCCAGCAGCCCCGGACAGGGGGGAGATACGCAGTATTTT.

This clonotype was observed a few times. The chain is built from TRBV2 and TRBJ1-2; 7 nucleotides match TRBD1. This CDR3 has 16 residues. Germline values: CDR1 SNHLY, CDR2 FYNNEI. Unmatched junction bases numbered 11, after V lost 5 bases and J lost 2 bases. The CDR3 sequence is CASSNTPTGINYGYTF. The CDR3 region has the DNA TGTGCCAGCAGTAACACCCCGACAGGGATCAACTATGGCTACACCTTC.

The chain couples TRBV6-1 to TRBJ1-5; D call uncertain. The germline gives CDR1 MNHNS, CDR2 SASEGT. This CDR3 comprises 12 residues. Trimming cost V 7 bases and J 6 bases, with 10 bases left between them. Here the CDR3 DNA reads TGTGCCAGCAAAATTGAGCCTCAGCCCCAGCATTTT. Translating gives CASKIEPQPQHF.

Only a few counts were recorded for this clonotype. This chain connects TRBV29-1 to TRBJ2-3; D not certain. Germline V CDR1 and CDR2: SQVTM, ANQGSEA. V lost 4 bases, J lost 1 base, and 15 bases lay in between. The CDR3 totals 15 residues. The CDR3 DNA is TGCAGCGTTGGAGTGGGCTTAATGGGCACAGATACGCAGTATTTT. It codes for CSVGVGLMGTDTQYF.

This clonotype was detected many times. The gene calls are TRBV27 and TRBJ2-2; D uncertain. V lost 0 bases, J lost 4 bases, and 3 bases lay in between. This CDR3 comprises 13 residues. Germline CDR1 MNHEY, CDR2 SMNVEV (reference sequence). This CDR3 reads CASSLSSTGELFF. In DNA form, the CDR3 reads TGTGCCAGCAGTTTATCGAGCACCGGGGAGCTGTTTTTT.

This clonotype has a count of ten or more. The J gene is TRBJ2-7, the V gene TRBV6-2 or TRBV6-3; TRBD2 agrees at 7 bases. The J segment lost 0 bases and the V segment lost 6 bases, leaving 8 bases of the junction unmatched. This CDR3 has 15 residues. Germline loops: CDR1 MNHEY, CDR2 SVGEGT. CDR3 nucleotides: TGTGCCAGCAGGTTAGCGGGCGCCACCTCCTACGAGCAGTACGTC. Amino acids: CASRLAGATSYEQYV.

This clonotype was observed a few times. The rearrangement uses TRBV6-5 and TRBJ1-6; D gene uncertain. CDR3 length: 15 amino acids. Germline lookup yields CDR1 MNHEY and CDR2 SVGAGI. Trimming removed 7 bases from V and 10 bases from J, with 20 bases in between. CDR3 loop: CASTQSEAYRSPLHF. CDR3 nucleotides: TGTGCCAGCACCCAATCCGAGGCCTACCGGTCACCCCTCCACTTT.

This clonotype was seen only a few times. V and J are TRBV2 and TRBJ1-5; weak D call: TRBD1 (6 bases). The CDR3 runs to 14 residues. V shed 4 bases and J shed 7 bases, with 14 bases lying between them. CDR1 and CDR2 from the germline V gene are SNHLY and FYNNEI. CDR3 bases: TGTGCCAGCAGTGTGGGTGGGGGCTTCCAGCCCCAGCATTTT. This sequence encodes CASSVGGGFQPQHF.

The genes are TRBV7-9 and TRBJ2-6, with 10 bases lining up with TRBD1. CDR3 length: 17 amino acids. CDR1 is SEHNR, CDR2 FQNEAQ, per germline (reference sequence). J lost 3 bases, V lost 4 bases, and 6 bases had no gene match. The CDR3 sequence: CASSSTGGFRGANVLTF. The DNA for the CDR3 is TGTGCCAGCAGCTCGACAGGGGGCTTTCGTGGGGCCAACGTCCTGACTTTC. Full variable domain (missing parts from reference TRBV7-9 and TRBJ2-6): DTGVSQNPRHKITKRGQNVTFRCDPISEHNRLYWYRQTLGQGPEFLTYFQNEAQLEKSRLLSDRFSAERPKGSFSTLEIQRTEQGDSAMYLCASSSTGGFRGANVLTFGAGSRLTVL.

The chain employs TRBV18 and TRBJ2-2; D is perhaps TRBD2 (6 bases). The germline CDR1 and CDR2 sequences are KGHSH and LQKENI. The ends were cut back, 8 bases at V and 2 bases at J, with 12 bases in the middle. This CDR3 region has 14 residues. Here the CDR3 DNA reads TGTGCCAGCACTAGCCGCTTTAACACCGGGGAGCTGTTTTTT. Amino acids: CASTSRFNTGELFF. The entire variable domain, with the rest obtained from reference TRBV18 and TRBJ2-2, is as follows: NAGVMQNPRHLVRRRGQEARLRCSPMKGHSHVYWYRQLPEEGLKFMVYLQKENIIDESGMPKERFSAEFPKEGPSILRIQQVVRGDSAAYFCASTSRFNTGELFFGEGSRLTVL.